The 20 T cell receptor beta chains below were found in one sample sequenced in a study of graft-versus-host responses after intestinal transplantation. Some clones are missing from TCRdb's copy, which holds only in-frame ones; the method was immunoSEQ multiplex PCR. The table has 7,000 to 9,000 clones, over 55% seen once; the top ten hold roughly a fifth. Intraepithelial plus lamina propria lymphocytes were released by processing graft tissue. The sequencing here drew on ileum tissue, taken about 32 weeks after intestinal transplantation. The source of these receptors is a human patient who received an intestinal transplant, so some T cells may come from the graft donor.

This clone was recorded once. The V and J genes are TRBV19 and TRBJ1-2; 7 bases match TRBD1. The CDR3 has 13 residues. V trimming: 6 bases; J trimming: 7 bases; junction bases outside the gene matches: 8. Germline CDR1 and CDR2: LNHDA and SQIVND (reference sequence). The CDR3 DNA sequence: TGTGCCAGTAGCAGCGACAGGGTGCGTGGCTACACCTTC. Protein: CASSSDRVRGYTF.

The chain is built from TRBV6-5 and TRBJ2-1; TRBD1 aligns across 7 bases. The CDR3 totals 15 residues. With 11 bases clipped from V and 6 bases from J, the junction kept 16 bases outside the gene matches. The germline V gene has CDR1 MNHEY and CDR2 SVGAGI. CDR3 protein: CACRTGTAIVNEQFF. CDR3 DNA sequence: TGTGCCTGCCGAACCGGGACAGCGATTGTCAATGAGCAGTTCTTC.

The chain employs TRBV28 and TRBJ2-2; no definite D call. V lost 6 bases to trimming and J lost 3 bases, with 5 bases between them. CDR3 length: 12 amino acids. Germline CDR1 and CDR2: MDHEN and SYDVKM. In nucleotides, the CDR3 is TGTGCCAGCAGACCCGACACCGGGGAGCTGTTTTTT. This codes for CASRPDTGELFF.

Worth noting for this clone: A much larger clone lies one base from this, so it may be a read error. The sample contains more than one DNA sequence encoding this CDR3. The CDR3 loop is CASSPRDRNTGELFF. The DNA for the CDR3 is TGTGCCAGCTCGCCCCGGGACAGGAACACCGGGGAGCTGTTTTTT. The chain recombines TRBV18 with TRBJ2-2; TRBD1 aligns across 7 bases. This CDR3 comprises 15 residues. Per the germline V gene, CDR1 is KGHSH and CDR2 is LQKENI. V shed 6 bases, J shed 1 base, and the junction held 5 bases outside the gene matches. The full variable domain, with the rest looked up from reference TRBV18 and TRBJ2-2, is NAGVMQNPRHLVRRRGQEARLRCSPMKGHSHVYWYRQLPEEGLKFMVYLQKENIIDESGMPKERFSAEFPKEGPSILRIQQVVRGDSAAYFCASSPRDRNTGELFFGEGSRLTVL.

This chain joins TRBV30 and TRBJ2-2; the D gene is possibly TRBD1 (6 bases). CDR3 length equals 16 residues. The V and J ends lost 5 bases and 6 bases respectively, with 22 bases between them. Germline assignment: CDR1 GTSNPN and CDR2 SVGIG (reference sequence). The CDR3 sequence: CAWGRIQGSGSGELFF. Written as DNA, the CDR3 is TGTGCCTGGGGAAGAATACAGGGTTCTGGCTCCGGGGAGCTGTTTTTT.

This clone was found once. The chain uses TRBV29-1 and TRBJ2-1; 8 bases are a match to TRBD2. CDR1 and CDR2 from the germline V gene are SQVTM and ANQGSEA. There are 14 residues in the CDR3. J lost 5 bases, V lost 4 bases, and 7 bases had no gene match. The CDR3 region is CSVVLAGLDNEQFF. The DNA of the CDR3 is TGCAGCGTTGTCTTAGCGGGGTTGGACAATGAGCAGTTCTTC.

This clone has only a few counts. The gene calls are TRBV6-1 and TRBJ2-1; D ambiguous. The germline V and J ends were trimmed by 10 bases and 0 bases, with 7 bases remaining between them. Per germline, CDR1 MNHNS and CDR2 SASEGT. The CDR3 runs 12 residues. The CDR3 region has the DNA TGTGCCACAAGAATCTCCTACAATGAGCAGTTCTTC. It encodes CATRISYNEQFF.

The V and J genes are TRBV19 and TRBJ2-7; 7 bases match TRBD2. CDR1 is LNHDA and CDR2 is SQIVND in the germline V gene (reference sequence). The length of the CDR3 is 16 residues. The V gene end was trimmed by 6 bases and the J gene end by 4 bases; junction bases not matched to a gene: 15. The CDR3 reads CASSSGDREVEYEQYF. The CDR3 coding sequence is TGTGCCAGTAGCTCCGGAGATCGGGAGGTGGAATACGAGCAGTACTTC.

This chain connects TRBV18 to TRBJ1-5; D gene unclear. The CDR3 spans 14 residues. Trimming pared 2 bases from V and 0 bases from J, leaving 5 bases between. The germline CDR1 and CDR2 sequences are KGHSH and LQKENI. The DNA of the CDR3 is TGTGCCAGCTCACCAGTAGATAGCAATCAGCCCCAGCATTTT. This encodes CASSPVDSNQPQHF.

This chain connects TRBV7-6 to TRBJ2-2; unclear D gene. Germline values: CDR1 SGHVS, CDR2 FNYEAQ. V was clipped by 5 bases and J by 6 bases, with 10 bases between them. The CDR3 runs to 13 residues. CDR3 region: CASSAPAPGELFF. DNA of the CDR3: TGTGCCAGCAGCGCTCCAGCCCCCGGGGAGCTGTTTTTT. The full variable domain, its missing parts supplied by reference TRBV7-6 and TRBJ2-2, is GAGVSQSPRYKVTKRGQDVALRCDPISGHVSLYWYRQALGQGPEFLTYFNYEAQQDKSGLPNDRFSAERPEGSISTLTIQRTEQRDSAMYRCASSAPAPGELFFGEGSRLTVL.

This clone showed up just a few times. The V call is TRBV9, the J call TRBJ2-3; 9 nucleotides align to TRBD2. In germline, CDR1 is SGDLS, CDR2 YYNGEE. With V trimmed by 3 bases and J by 2 bases, 4 bases remained unmatched. The CDR3 runs 15 residues. In nucleotides, the CDR3 is TGTGCCAGCAGCGGAGCGGGGGGTCCCACAGATACGCAGTATTTT. It encodes CASSGAGGPTDTQYF.

The chain is built from TRBV2 and TRBJ1-1, with TRBD1 as a possible D gene (5 bases). The V end lost 3 bases, the J end lost 1 base, and 12 bases lay between the germline ends. The germline V gene encodes CDR1 SNHLY and CDR2 FYNNEI. This CDR3 region has 15 residues. The CDR3 here is CASSERSGRNTEAFF. DNA for the CDR3: TGTGCCAGCAGTGAGCGGTCAGGGAGGAACACTGAAGCTTTCTTT.

This chain connects TRBV5-1 to TRBJ2-1; D remains unclear. Germline V CDR1 and CDR2: SGHRS, YFSETQ. This CDR3 is built from 16 residues. V was shortened by 0 bases and J by 0 bases, with 10 bases between the two germline ends. The CDR3 sequence is CASSLAARGSYNEQFF. Written as DNA, the CDR3 is TGCGCCAGCAGCTTGGCCGCGCGTGGCTCCTACAATGAGCAGTTCTTC. Together with reference TRBV5-1 and TRBJ2-1, the CDR3 gives the full variable domain: KAGVTQTPRYLIKTRGQQVTLSCSPISGHRSVSWYQQTPGQGLQFLFEYFSETQRNKGNFPGRFSGRQFSNSRSEMNVSTLELGDSALYLCASSLAARGSYNEQFFGPGTRLTVL.

The V gene is TRBV10-3, the J gene TRBJ2-7; D perhaps matches TRBD2 (5 bases). The CDR3 has 16 residues. The V and J ends lost 2 bases and 2 bases respectively, with 16 bases between them. The germline V gene has CDR1 ENHRY and CDR2 SYGVKD. The CDR3 is CAISEDGRYSTYEQYV. The CDR3 DNA reads TGTGCCATCAGTGAGGATGGGAGATATTCGACCTACGAGCAGTACGTC.

The chain employs TRBV6-1 and TRBJ1-3; 7 bases line up with TRBD1. Losses at the gene ends were 6 bases for V and 4 bases for J; bases not matched to a gene: 6. CDR1 MNHNS and CDR2 SASEGT come from the germline V gene. This CDR3 contains 14 residues. CDR3: CASSPGGGGNTIYF. CDR3 in DNA: TGTGCCAGCAGCCCAGGGGGAGGAGGAAACACCATATATTTT.

This clone is medium-sized (0.01 to 0.1%) in the sample. The rearrangement joins TRBV4-1 to TRBJ1-2; 10 nucleotides line up with TRBD1. The CDR3 runs 15 residues. Germline values: CDR1 MGHRA, CDR2 YSYEKL. Trimming took 4 bases from V and 8 from J; bases not matched to a gene: 10. The CDR3: CASSREVGTGDGYTF. The CDR3, as DNA: TGCGCCAGCAGCCGCGAAGTGGGGACAGGGGACGGCTACACCTTC.

The chain employs TRBV6-1 and TRBJ2-2; no reliable D call. Trimming left V 2 bases short and J 7 bases short, with 14 bases between. The CDR3 extends over 15 amino acids. Germline assignment: CDR1 MNHNS and CDR2 SASEGT. CDR3 bases: TGTGCCAGCAGTGAAACGATATCTCTGGGCGGGGAGCTGTTTTTT. Translated, it gives CASSETISLGGELFF.

This chain joins TRBV7-9 and TRBJ2-2; 11 bases are shared with TRBD2. The J segment lost 4 bases and the V segment lost 5 bases, leaving 12 bases of the junction unmatched. Germline V lookup: CDR1 SEHNR, CDR2 FQNEAQ (reference sequence). The CDR3 is made up of 18 amino acids. The CDR3 nucleotides are TGTGCCAGCAGCCCCCGGTTAGCGGGGGGGCCGTTCACCGGGGAGCTGTTTTTT. Its translation: CASSPRLAGGPFTGELFF.

The rearrangement joins TRBV28 to TRBJ1-5; TRBD1 agrees at 8 bases. In germline, CDR1 is MDHEN, CDR2 SYDVKM. This CDR3 is built from 15 residues. The ends lost 6 bases at V and 4 bases at J; junction bases unmatched: 8. CDR3 nucleotide sequence: TGTGCCAGCAGAGATACAGGGGGTCGAAATCAGCCCCAGCATTTT. Translated, it gives CASRDTGGRNQPQHF.

The chain carries TRBV5-1 and TRBJ2-2; 10 bases fit TRBD2. V lost 1 base to trimming and J lost 4 bases; unmatched junction nucleotides: 7. This CDR3 has 17 amino acids. Germline CDR1 is SGHRS and CDR2 is YFSETQ. DNA of the CDR3: TGCGCCAGCAGCTTGTTGGTCCAGCGGGGGGGCACCGGGGAGCTGTTTTTT. Translation gives CASSLLVQRGGTGELFF.